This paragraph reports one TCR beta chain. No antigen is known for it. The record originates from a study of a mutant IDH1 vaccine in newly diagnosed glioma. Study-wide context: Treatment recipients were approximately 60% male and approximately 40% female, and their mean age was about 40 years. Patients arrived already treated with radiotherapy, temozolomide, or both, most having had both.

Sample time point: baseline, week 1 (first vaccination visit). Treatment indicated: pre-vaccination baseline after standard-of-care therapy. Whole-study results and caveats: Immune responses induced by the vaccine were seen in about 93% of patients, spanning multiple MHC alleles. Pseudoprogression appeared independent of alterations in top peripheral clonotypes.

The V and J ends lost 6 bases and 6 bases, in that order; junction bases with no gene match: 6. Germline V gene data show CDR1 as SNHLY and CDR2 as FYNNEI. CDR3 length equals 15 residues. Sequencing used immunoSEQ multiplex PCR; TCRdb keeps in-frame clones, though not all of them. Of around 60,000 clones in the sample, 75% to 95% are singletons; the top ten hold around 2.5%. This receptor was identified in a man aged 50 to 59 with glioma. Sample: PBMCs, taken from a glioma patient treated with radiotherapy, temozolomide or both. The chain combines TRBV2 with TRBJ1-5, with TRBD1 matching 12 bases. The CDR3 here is CASSRDRGQVQPQHF. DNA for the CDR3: TGTGCCAGCAGCCGGGACAGGGGGCAGGTTCAGCCCCAGCATTTT.